This T cell receptor beta chain was found in a study of T cell changes during pregnancy in multiple sclerosis. Trimming shortened V by 6 bases and J by 0 bases, and 13 bases separated the two germline ends. Germline lookup yields CDR1 SNHLY and CDR2 FYNNEI. The CDR3 sequence is 15 residues long. Only in-frame clones appear in the TCRdb table, and some are missing; sequencing was by immunoSEQ multiplex PCR. Seen here are approximately 44,000 clones, about 90% observed once, and the top ten hold less than 0.75%. The sequence came from a female donor with multiple sclerosis, enrolled in a pregnancy study. Sequenced material: CD4+ T cells from peripheral blood mononuclear cells, taken before pregnancy. The J gene is TRBJ2-3, the V gene TRBV2, with D possibly matching TRBD2 (5 bases). For the CDR3, the DNA is TGTGCCAGCAGGGGCGGGTCCCCAAGCACAGATACGCAGTATTTT. Its protein is CASRGGSPSTDTQYF.